This TCR beta chain derives from a study of PD-1 blockade in classical Hodgkin lymphoma. Study-wide context: Intravenous delivery of nivolumab at 3 mg/kg to patients occurred every 2 weeks.

General study points: Before treatment, complete responders showed about the same diversity as newly diagnosed patients. Healthy donors were reported to have higher baseline TCR diversity than newly diagnosed patients.

The table came from immunoSEQ multiplex PCR; TCRdb's copy has only in-frame clones and leaves some out. Of 57,000 or so clones in the sample, about 91% were seen once. The CDR3 contains 13 residues. V lost 6 bases and J lost 4, with 12 bases in between. The V gene's germline CDR1 is LNHDA and CDR2 SQIVND (reference sequence). For this clone: The target antigen is unknown.

Patients all relapsed after autologous stem cell transplantation, and there was variation in brentuximab vedotin exposure. Classification of best responses gave complete response, partial response or progressive disease. The sequence came from a human donor with classical Hodgkin lymphoma. The chain recombines TRBV19 with TRBJ2-5; D remains unclear. Material: peripheral blood mononuclear cells (PBMCs), obtained at baseline. CDR3 nucleotide sequence: TGTGCCAGTAGCCCCCAGACGACAGAGACCCAGTACTTC. It is translated as CASSPQTTETQYF.